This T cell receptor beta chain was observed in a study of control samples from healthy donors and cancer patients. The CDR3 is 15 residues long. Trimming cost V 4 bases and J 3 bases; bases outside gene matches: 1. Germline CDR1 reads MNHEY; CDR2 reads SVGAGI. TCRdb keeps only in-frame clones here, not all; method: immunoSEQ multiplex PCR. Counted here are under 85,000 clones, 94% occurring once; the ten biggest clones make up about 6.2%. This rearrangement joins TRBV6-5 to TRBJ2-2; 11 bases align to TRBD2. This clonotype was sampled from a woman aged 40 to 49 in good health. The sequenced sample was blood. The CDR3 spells CASSLLAGDTGELFF. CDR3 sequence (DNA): TGTGCCAGCAGTTTACTAGCGGGAGACACCGGGGAGCTGTTTTTT.